Each of the 5 T cell receptor beta chains below was sequenced from the same sample in a study of CD8 T cells in Susac syndrome. Random hexamers were used to reverse transcribe an amount of about 0.45 to 1 ug RNA. One entry per CDR3 protein, called by TCRdb with MiXCR from the immunoSEQ multiplex PCR reads. Of over 300,000 distinct CDR3 sequences in the sample, under 95% were seen once. The sequenced sample consisted of CD4+ T cells from PBMCs. All receptors come from a human donor with multiple sclerosis.

The J gene is TRBJ1-5, the V gene TRBV27; 9 bases align to TRBD1. Per the germline V gene, CDR1 is MNHEY and CDR2 is SMNVEV (reference sequence). The CDR3 loop spans 15 amino acids. Trimming took 2 bases from V and 6 from J; bases not matched to a gene: 5. The CDR3 DNA is TGTGCCAGCAGTTTAGGCGGACAGGGGTTTCAGCCCCAGCATTTT. Its translation is CASSLGGQGFQPQHF.

J is TRBJ1-3 and V is TRBV21-1; the table's D call, TRBD1, has no DNA check behind it. TRBV21-1 counts as a pseudogene. There are 17 residues in the CDR3. This chain's CDR3 is CASSKEGTGLGGNTIYF. CDR3 nucleotides: TGTGCCAGCAGCAAAGAAGGGACAGGGCTTGGTGGAAACACCATATATTTT.

V usage is TRBV3-1 and J usage is TRBJ2-1, with 14 bases lining up with TRBD2. The trim removed 4 bases at V and 7 bases at J, leaving 3 bases unmatched. The CDR3 runs to 15 residues. The germline gives CDR1 LGHDT, CDR2 YNNKEL (reference sequence). CDR3 nucleotides: TGTGCCAGCAGCCCTCGGACTAGCGGGGGGAATGAGCAGTTCTTC. It translates to CASSPRTSGGNEQFF.

In this sample, this clonotype turned up once. The chain couples TRBV11-2 to TRBJ2-1, with D tentatively TRBD2 (7 bases). There are 21 residues in the CDR3. Germline V lookup: CDR1 SGHAT, CDR2 FQNNGV. V was shortened by 0 bases and J by 0 bases, with 24 bases between the two germline ends. CDR3 bases: TGTGCCAGCAGCTTAGATCTGGGGGGGGCGCATCCCCCTCTCTCCTACAATGAGCAGTTCTTC. Translation: CASSLDLGGAHPPLSYNEQFF.

This chain joins TRBV11-2 and TRBJ1-1; TRBD1 agrees at 9 bases. CDR3 length: 15 amino acids. V gave up 4 bases and J gave up 5 bases; unmatched junction bases: 8. The V gene's germline CDR1 is SGHAT and CDR2 FQNNGV. The CDR3 here is CASSSATGGKTEAFF. The CDR3, as DNA: TGTGCCAGCAGCTCGGCGACAGGGGGGAAGACTGAAGCTTTCTTT.